This entry is about one TCR beta chain. The data derive from a study of T cell responses to AZD1222 COVID-19 vaccine. The CDR3 length is 13 residues. Germline V lookup: CDR1 MNHEY, CDR2 SMNVEV (reference sequence). The ends were cut back, 2 bases at V and 5 bases at J, with 9 bases in the middle. Sequencing was performed with immunoSEQ multiplex PCR; in TCRdb, only in-frame clones are kept and a portion is missing. Of 180,000 or so clones in the sample, more than 75% were seen once. This chain links TRBV27 with TRBJ1-1, with D perhaps matching TRBD1 (6 bases). The starting material was peripheral blood, obtained 28 days after the second AZD1222 dose. The TCR originated in an adult who received the AZD1222 COVID-19 vaccine. The CDR3 region is CASSLKGETEAFF. The CDR3 coding sequence is TGTGCCAGCAGTTTAAAGGGGGAGACTGAAGCTTTCTTT.